A selection of T cell receptor beta chains follows, all from one sample in a study of cytomegalovirus exposure and HLA in healthy donors. Profiled with immunoSEQ multiplex PCR; TCRdb holds only in-frame clones, not every one. This table holds approximately 150,000 clones, around 76% found once. Material: PBMCs. These receptors all stem from a woman aged 40 to 50 in good health and CMV-seronegative. CDR3s include the opening cysteine and the closing phenylalanine or tryptophan. D genes are given only for firm matches. Size values are once, few and many counts, or a class for expanded clones, and some rows have none.

J gene,V gene,D gene,clone size,CDR3 protein,CDR3 DNA
TRBJ2-4,TRBV7-9,TRBD2,NA,CASSKKRLAGGGNIQYF,TGTGCCAGCAGCAAAAAAAGGCTAGCGGGAGGGGGAAACATTCAGTACTTC
TRBJ1-2,TRBV9,TRBD1,NA,CASSVGTGLNGYTF,TGTGCCAGCAGCGTAGGGACAGGGTTGAATGGCTACACCTTC
TRBJ2-5,TRBV20-1,TRBD2,NA,CSATAGGTQYF,TGCAGTGCTACCGCGGGGGGGACCCAGTACTTC
TRBJ1-5,TRBV6-1,NA,few,CASCRRGGNQPQHF,TGTGCCAGCTGTCGGCGGGGGGGTAATCAGCCCCAGCATTTT
TRBJ2-5,TRBV7-8,NA,NA,CASSYASGETQYF,TGTGCCAGCAGCTATGCGTCCGGGGAGACCCAGTACTTC
TRBJ1-3,TRBV5-4,NA,NA,CASSLEGVIDTIYF,TGTGCCAGCAGCTTGGAGGGGGTTATAGACACCATATATTTT
TRBJ2-3,TRBV9,NA,few,CASSGGLSTDTQYF,TGTGCCAGCAGCGGTGGACTGAGCACAGATACGCAGTATTTT
TRBJ2-3,TRBV29-1,TRBD1,NA,CSVRGTRTGTTDTQYF,TGCAGCGTTCGGGGGACCCGGACAGGGACGACAGATACGCAGTATTTT
TRBJ2-6,TRBV5-1,NA,NA,CASSLEAGPSGANVLTF,TGCGCCAGCAGCTTGGAGGCAGGGCCCTCTGGGGCCAACGTCCTGACTTTC
TRBJ1-1,TRBV6-1,NA,once,CASRIGTVNTEAFF,TGTGCCAGCAGAATAGGGACTGTGAACACTGAAGCTTTCTTT
TRBJ2-7,TRBV29-1,TRBD2,few,CSVGAGRLPYEQYF,TGCAGCGTTGGGGCCGGGAGGCTTCCATACGAGCAGTACTTC
TRBJ2-7,TRBV27,NA,NA,CASSLSGTLTYEQYF,TGTGCCAGCAGTTTATCGGGGACTCTTACCTACGAGCAGTACTTC
TRBJ1-5,TRBV30,TRBD1,NA,CAWSNQGVFDQPQHF,TGTGCCTGGAGCAACCAGGGGGTGTTTGATCAGCCCCAGCATTTT
TRBJ2-7,TRBV5-1,NA,NA,CASSLGGGSLYEQYF,TGCGCCAGCAGCTTGGGAGGCGGATCGCTCTACGAGCAGTACTTC
TRBJ2-1,TRBV29-1,NA,NA,CSVGGRRGNEQFF,TGCAGCGTTGGTGGTCGTCGGGGTAATGAGCAGTTCTTC
TRBJ1-1,TRBV14,NA,NA,CASSQGDTEAFF,TGTGCCAGCAGCCAAGGAGACACTGAAGCTTTCTTT
TRBJ1-1,TRBV18,TRBD1,NA,CASSPGQGRTEAFF,TGTGCCAGCTCACCGGGACAGGGTCGAACTGAAGCTTTCTTT
TRBJ1-1,TRBV18,TRBD1,NA,CASSQGARTEAFF,TGTGCCAGCTCACAGGGGGCGCGCACTGAAGCTTTCTTT
TRBJ1-1,TRBV15,NA,NA,CATSYEVFGNTEAFF,TGTGCCACCAGCTATGAGGTATTTGGGAACACTGAAGCTTTCTTT
TRBJ1-1,TRBV10-3,NA,NA,CAISERQLGNTEAFF,TGTGCCATCAGTGAAAGACAGTTGGGGAACACTGAAGCTTTCTTT
TRBJ1-5,TRBV12-5,NA,few,CASGISGTRNQPQHF,TGTGCTAGTGGTATCTCCGGGACACGAAATCAGCCCCAGCATTTT
TRBJ1-1,TRBV5-1,NA,NA,CASSIRVNTEAFF,TGCGCCAGCAGCATCAGGGTGAACACTGAAGCTTTCTTT
TRBJ2-1,TRBV4-2,NA,NA,CASSQGRGRTKNEQFF,TGTGCCAGCAGCCAAGGCAGGGGACGAACAAAGAATGAGCAGTTCTTC
TRBJ2-5,TRBV29-1,TRBD1,NA,CSGYRGRETQYF,TGCAGCGGATACAGGGGGCGAGAGACCCAGTACTTC
TRBJ1-5,TRBV30,NA,NA,CAWGKGGAGDQPQHF,TGTGCCTGGGGTAAGGGGGGGGCGGGTGATCAGCCCCAGCATTTT
TRBJ1-2,TRBV2,NA,few,CATPQGWDGYTF,TGTGCCACGCCTCAGGGATGGGATGGCTACACCTTC
TRBJ2-7,TRBV6-1,TRBD2,NA,CASSEERAGGTYEQYF,TGTGCCAGCAGTGAAGAACGAGCGGGAGGGACCTACGAGCAGTACTTC
TRBJ2-1,TRBV27,TRBD2,NA,CASSLGLAVSLEQFF,TGTGCCAGCAGTTTGGGACTAGCCGTCTCCTTGGAGCAGTTCTTC
TRBJ2-7,TRBV7-6,NA,once,CASSLGEGGTYEQYF,TGTGCCAGCAGCTTAGGCGAGGGCGGGACGTACGAGCAGTACTTC
TRBJ1-2,TRBV5-4,NA,NA,CASSLGGPGYGYTF,TGTGCCAGCAGCTTGGGGGGGCCCGGCTATGGCTACACCTTC
TRBJ2-3,TRBV19,NA,NA,CASSRRLTDTQYF,TGTGCCAGTAGTAGGCGACTCACAGATACGCAGTATTTT
TRBJ2-1,TRBV27,TRBD1,few,CASRTSTGGTEQFF,TGTGCCAGCAGGACTTCCACAGGGGGAACTGAGCAGTTCTTC